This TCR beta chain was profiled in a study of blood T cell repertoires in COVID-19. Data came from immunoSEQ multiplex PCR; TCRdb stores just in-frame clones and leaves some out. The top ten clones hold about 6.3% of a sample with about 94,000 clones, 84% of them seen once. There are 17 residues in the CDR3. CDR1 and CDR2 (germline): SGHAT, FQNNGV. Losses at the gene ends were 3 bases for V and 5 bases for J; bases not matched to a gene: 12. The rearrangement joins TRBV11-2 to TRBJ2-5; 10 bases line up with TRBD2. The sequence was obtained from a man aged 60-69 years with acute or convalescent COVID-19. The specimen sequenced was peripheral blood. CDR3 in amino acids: CASSLTGSSGGKETQYF. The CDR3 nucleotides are TGTGCCAGCAGCTTGACTGGTAGTAGCGGGGGGAAGGAGACCCAGTACTTC.